The sample holds one count of the clone carrying this T cell receptor (beta chain). The antigen is undetermined. The sample comes from a study of T cell responses to AZD1222 COVID-19 vaccine. Study-level results: Spike-wide vaccine-associated CD4 TCRs dominated at 160-218 and 743-854.

Here immunoSEQ multiplex PCR was the method, and the copy in TCRdb shows in-frame clones only, minus some. The data show about 210,000 clones, with about 94% seen just once and around 1.8% held by the top ten. This CDR3 contains 13 residues. CDR1 SGHRS and CDR2 YFSETQ come from the germline V gene. V lost 0 bases to trimming and J lost 3 bases, with 7 bases between them. Here the sequenced sample was peripheral blood, taken 28 days after the second dose of the MenACWY control vaccine. This TCR derives from an adult who received the MenACWY meningococcal vaccine as a control. This rearrangement joins TRBV5-1 to TRBJ2-7, with TRBD2 as a possible D gene (6 bases). The CDR3 spells CASSLVADYEQYF. In DNA, the CDR3 is TGCGCCAGCAGCTTGGTAGCGGACTACGAGCAGTACTTC.